This entry concerns a single TCR beta chain. The sample belongs to a study of blood T cell repertoires in COVID-19. Patients in Seattle were enrolled during active infection, then followed longitudinally. Some clones are missing from TCRdb's copy, which holds only in-frame ones; the method was immunoSEQ multiplex PCR. The table records approximately 300,000 clones, approximately 85% of them present only once. The CDR3 has 10 residues. V was pared by 7 bases and J by 7 bases, with 6 bases between. Germline CDR1 and CDR2: SGHTS and YDEGEE. Sequenced input: peripheral blood. The chain employs TRBV5-8 and TRBJ1-5, with no clear D. This receptor was taken from a human donor with COVID-19, enrolled during active disease. The donor label of this sample is uncertain. The CDR3 reads CASGIQPQHF. The CDR3 DNA is TGTGCCAGCGGCATCCAGCCCCAGCATTTT.